The text below deals with one T cell receptor (beta chain). This receptor's antigen is unknown. No much larger clone exists at a distance of one base, and base qualities are not known. Lymph node samples were obtained from the axillary draining lymph nodes of breast cancer patients. This sample is drawn from a study of breast tumors, draining lymph nodes, adjacent tissues (dated by TCRdb to the mid-2010s). General notes on the study: Breast cancer patients provided tumor, adjacent nontumor tissue and axillary lymph nodes, and the study compared the TCR beta repertoires across these three sources. The study was designed to assess the relationships and possible T-cell exchange between tumor, surrounding tissue and draining lymph node repertoires in human breast cancer.

These reads were obtained on an Illumina HiSeq 2000. TCR beta chain libraries were generated by multiplex PCR amplification. The amplified TCR beta chain products were analyzed by high-throughput sequencing. The raw public reads went through TCRdb reprocessing: fastp at Q25, MiXCR clone calling, in-frame beta chains kept. Duplicate CDR3 protein sequences are folded into a single record with the most common DNA and genes. Within this sample are 150,000 to 200,000 distinct CDR3 sequences, with 33% of them counted one time only. The ten top clones hold about 4% of the sample. Here is what the overall study found, with its caveats: Tumor T-cell repertoires showed less diversity than lymph node repertoires and more diversity than nontumor tissue repertoires, and tumor T-cell repertoires showed preferential V and J gene usage. The conclusion that tumor T cells originate in lymph nodes was presented as consistent with a hypothesis rather than as directly demonstrated. The similarity between tumor and nontumor tissue repertoires was significantly greater in luminal-like breast cancer than in basal-like breast cancer. The data were considered consistent with the idea that most tumor T cells come from the lymph node and then expand in tumor tissue.

The CDR3 spans 12 residues, from the cysteine through the phenylalanine. Only CDR3 DNA remains: 36 bases, in frame from the first base. The V and J ends are trimmed by 4 bases and 7 bases, leaving 10 bases between them. The germline V gene supplies CDR1 SGHVS and CDR2 FQNEAQ. The receptor's source is a female donor with breast cancer. Some clones in this sample may be carry-over from other donors' samples. The sample consisted of axillary lymph node tissue. The rearranged segments are TRBV7-8 and TRBJ1-2, with TRBD1 tentatively as D gene (5 bases match). For the CDR3, the sequence is CASSWGTGGYTF. The DNA sequence is given as TGTGCCAGCAGCTGGGGGACGGGTGGCTACACCTTC.